This T cell receptor beta chain was obtained from a study of control samples from healthy donors and cancer patients (dated by TCRdb to about 2020). To prepare the library, the immunoSEQ multiplex PCR assay was applied. TCRdb mirrors the immuneACCESS table, restricted to in-frame sequences. Some clones are absent from its copies; in checked studies, under half trace to an unresolved V gene, and the reason for the others is unknown. Recorded for this sample are roughly 79,000 clones; about four fifths of them occurred a single time. Of the sample, approximately 16% is held by the ten largest clones. On this clone: Which antigen it targets is not known. The record has no base qualities; no much larger clone is one base away.

Sequenced sample: blood. This receptor was taken from a man between 50 and 59 years old in good health.

The nucleotide sequence is given as TGCAGCGTTGGCGGGCTCTCTGGGGCCAACGTCCTGACTTTC. It codes for CSVGGLSGANVLTF. The chain links TRBV29-1 with TRBJ2-6; the D gene is possibly TRBD2, with 5 bases matching. CDR1 is given as SQVTM and CDR2 as ANQGSEA, both from the germline V gene. V was cut back by 4 bases and J by 0 bases, leaving a gap of 7 bases between them. Measured from the cysteine to the phenylalanine, the CDR3 is 14 residues long. CDR3 DNA is the only sequence kept; it has 42 bases, read in frame from the first base.